Reported below is one TCR beta chain. Its cognate antigen is unknown. With MiXCR, TCRdb called clones anew from the PCR reads. The data contain tens of thousands of clones, approximately 22% of them seen just once; the ten biggest clones take up about 6%. Among the patients, none had received any treatment before thyroid surgery. Germline CDR1 KGHSH, CDR2 LQKENI. V dropped 3 bases and J dropped 7 bases, with 10 bases sitting between them. The CDR3 runs 13 residues. The data were taken from a study of metastatic and nonmetastatic thyroid tumors. Study observations and caveats: Within blood and tumor, benign nodules reportedly had significantly lower TCR beta diversity than malignant thyroid tumors did.

The receptor was derived from a female donor with papillary thyroid cancer or a benign thyroid nodule (not recorded which). Some clones in this sample may be carry-over from other donors' samples. The V and J genes are TRBV18 and TRBJ1-5, with no clear D. Input material: tumor tissue. This chain's CDR3 is CASSPGREQPQHF. The CDR3 DNA is TGTGCCAGCTCACCCGGGAGGGAGCAGCCCCAGCATTTT.